The 18 T cell receptor beta chains listed next were all sequenced from one sample in a study of blood T cell repertoires in COVID-19. Produced via immunoSEQ multiplex PCR; TCRdb's table is partial and in-frame only. This sample has 360,000 or so clones, with roughly four fifths found just once. Sequences were obtained from PBMCs or T cells enriched from blood (not recorded which). All receptors come from a woman between 45 and 65 years old who had recovered from COVID-19.

This sequence joins TRBV14 and TRBJ1-1; weak D call: TRBD1 (6 bases). Germline V CDR1 and CDR2: SGHDN, FVKESK. Trimming took off 2 bases at V and 6 bases at J, with 16 bases between the two ends. The CDR3 contains 15 residues. The CDR3 here is CASSQIDRGGPEAFF. The CDR3 nucleotides are TGTGCCAGCAGCCAAATTGATAGGGGGGGGCCTGAAGCTTTCTTT.

This chain links TRBV23-1 with TRBJ2-1, with TRBD1 as a possible D gene (5 bases). TRBV23-1 is designated an ORF whose function remains uncertain. The length of the CDR3 is 16 residues. V lost 2 bases and J lost 0, with 11 bases in between. The CDR3 is CASSQRQKSSYNEQFF. The CDR3, as DNA: TGCGCCAGCAGTCAAAGACAGAAGAGCTCCTACAATGAGCAGTTCTTC.

V is TRBV6-5 and J is TRBJ1-3; unclear D gene. CDR3 size: 15 residues. Germline values: CDR1 MNHEY, CDR2 SVGAGI. V was pared by 4 bases and J by 0 bases, with 10 bases between. The CDR3 spells CASSSLQISGNTIYF. The CDR3 DNA is TGTGCCAGCAGTTCCCTGCAGATCTCTGGAAACACCATATATTTT.

The chain combines TRBV28 with TRBJ2-3; 7 bases map to TRBD1. Trimming at V came to 8 bases and at J to 0 bases, leaving 2 bases not matched to a gene. This CDR3 is built from 13 residues. Germline CDR1 MDHEN, CDR2 SYDVKM. CDR3 amino acids: CASRDSSTDTQYF. DNA of the CDR3: TGTGCCAGCCGGGACAGCAGCACAGATACGCAGTATTTT.

The chain has TRBV7-3 and TRBJ2-5, with TRBD2 matching over 9 bases. Germline-derived CDR1 and CDR2 are SGHTA and FQGTGA. There are 15 residues in the CDR3. V dropped 4 bases and J dropped 5; count of bases not matched to a gene: 8. CDR3 bases: TGTGCCAGCAGCTCCGGGACTAGCCTGCTTGAGACCCAGTACTTC. Its translation: CASSSGTSLLETQYF.

This chain uses TRBV7-8 with TRBJ2-7; D may be TRBD1 (5 bases). This CDR3 region has 15 residues. Germline CDR1 reads SGHVS; CDR2 reads FQNEAQ. Trimming removed 0 bases from V and 3 bases from J, with 12 bases in between. The CDR3 nucleotides are TGTGCCAGCAGCTTAGCGGCAGGGCAGGACTACGAGCAGTACTTC. Translating gives CASSLAAGQDYEQYF.

The J gene is TRBJ2-1, the V gene TRBV30; no reliable D call. The germline V gene has CDR1 GTSNPN and CDR2 SVGIG (reference sequence). The CDR3 contains 13 residues. The ends were cut back, 3 bases at V and 3 bases at J, with 9 bases in the middle. CDR3 DNA sequence: TGTGCCTGGAGAGTCCCACTCTACAATGAGCAGTTCTTC. It translates to CAWRVPLYNEQFF. Drawing the rest from reference TRBV30 and TRBJ2-1, the complete variable domain is SQTIHQWPATLVQPVGSPLSLECTVEGTSNPNLYWYRQAAGRGLQLLFYSVGIGQISSEVPQNLSASRPQDRQFILSSKKLLLSDSGFYLCAWRVPLYNEQFFGPGTRLTVL.

This rearrangement joins TRBV18 to TRBJ1-1; TRBD1 agrees at 8 bases. Germline CDR1 reads KGHSH; CDR2 reads LQKENI. The CDR3 sequence is 13 residues long. V lost 6 bases, J lost 1 base, and 1 base stayed unmatched. CDR3 sequence: CASSGQANTEAFF. CDR3 coding DNA: TGTGCCAGCTCGGGACAGGCGAACACTGAAGCTTTCTTT.

The chain couples TRBV4-3 to TRBJ1-6, with no clear D. The CDR3 has 15 residues. Germline V CDR1 and CDR2: LGHNA, YSLEER. Between the trimmed V and J ends, which lost 0 bases and 8 bases, there was a span of 11 bases. The chain's CDR3 is CASSQDRGAYSPLHF. The DNA for the CDR3 is TGCGCCAGCAGCCAAGATCGGGGTGCGTATTCACCCCTCCACTTT.

V gene TRBV19 combines with J gene TRBJ2-5; TRBD2 matches 7 bases. CDR1 is LNHDA and CDR2 is SQIVND in the germline V gene (reference sequence). The CDR3 has 14 residues. The junction had 12 bases not matched to a gene; V was cut back by 9 bases and J by 5 bases. Written as DNA, the CDR3 is TGTGCCAGCAGCCGACGGGAGGCTTGGGAGACCCAGTACTTC. Translating it yields CASSRREAWETQYF.

This clone was observed a handful of times. The V gene is TRBV25-1, the J gene TRBJ1-1, with TRBD1 as a possible D gene (6 bases). CDR3 length equals 13 residues. The ends were cut back, 7 bases at V and 6 bases at J, with 15 bases in the middle. Germline CDR1 reads MGHDK; CDR2 reads SYGVNS. The CDR3 loop reads CASTVGGAPEAFF. The CDR3 DNA reads TGTGCCAGCACCGTGGGGGGGGCCCCTGAAGCTTTCTTT. Using reference TRBV25-1 and TRBJ1-1 for the parts outside the CDR3, the full variable domain is EADIYQTPRYLVIGTGKKITLECSQTMGHDKMYWYQQDPGMELHLIHYSYGVNSTEKGDLSSESTVSRIRTEHFPLTLESARPSHTSQYLCASTVGGAPEAFFGQGTRLTVV.

The chain couples TRBV5-1 to TRBJ2-1, with no clear D. This CDR3 is 12 amino acids long. V dropped 0 bases and J dropped 6 bases, with 4 bases sitting between them. CDR1 is SGHRS, CDR2 YFSETQ, per germline. DNA for the CDR3: TGCGCCAGCAGCTTGGGACTCAATGAGCAGTTCTTC. This gives the protein CASSLGLNEQFF.

In DNA, the CDR3 is TGTGCCTGGAATTTTGGGACATTGATATCCTACGAGCAGTACTTC. Protein sequence: CAWNFGTLISYEQYF. The rearrangement links TRBV30 to TRBJ2-7, with a possible D match to TRBD1 (6 bases). V was trimmed by 4 bases and J by 1 base, leaving 17 bases between them. The CDR3 is made up of 15 amino acids. Germline V CDR1 and CDR2: GTSNPN, SVGIG (reference sequence).

The rearrangement links TRBV30 to TRBJ1-2; weak D call: TRBD1 (5 bases). Germline assignment: CDR1 GTSNPN and CDR2 SVGIG (reference sequence). V lost 1 base, J lost 4 bases, and 7 bases lay in between. The CDR3 covers 12 residues. The CDR3 sequence: CAWSEGPYGYTF. The DNA of the CDR3 is TGTGCCTGGAGTGAGGGGCCCTATGGCTACACCTTC.

The chain couples TRBV5-1 to TRBJ2-1; D gene ambiguous. CDR3 size: 16 residues. V was cut by 0 bases and J by 0 bases, with 10 bases left in between. Germline V gives CDR1 SGHRS, CDR2 YFSETQ. CDR3 in amino acids: CASSLEAASSYNEQFF. The CDR3 nucleotides read TGCGCCAGCAGCTTGGAGGCGGCCAGCTCCTACAATGAGCAGTTCTTC.

The chain employs TRBV30 and TRBJ1-6; unclear D gene. CDR3 length: 15 amino acids. From germline, CDR1 is GTSNPN and CDR2 SVGIG (reference sequence). V lost 1 base and J lost 0, with 7 bases in between. CDR3 region: CAWSGGSSYNSPLHF. In nucleotides, the CDR3 is TGTGCCTGGAGTGGTGGGAGCTCCTATAATTCACCCCTCCACTTT.

The rearrangement links TRBV7-9 to TRBJ2-3; D may be TRBD1 (5 bases). Germline V gives CDR1 SEHNR, CDR2 FQNEAQ (reference sequence). Deletions cut 6 bases from V and 2 bases from J, with 9 bases between. The CDR3 loop spans 13 amino acids. Here the CDR3 DNA reads TGTGCCAGCAGTCAGGGCTCCACAGATACGCAGTATTTT. Its protein is CASSQGSTDTQYF. Variable domain in full (rest from reference TRBV7-9 and TRBJ2-3): DTGVSQNPRHKITKRGQNVTFRCDPISEHNRLYWYRQTLGQGPEFLTYFQNEAQLEKSRLLSDRFSAERPKGSFSTLEIQRTEQGDSAMYLCASSQGSTDTQYFGPGTRLTVL.

The chain links TRBV30 to TRBJ1-1; possible D gene TRBD1, 5 bases. The CDR3 loop spans 13 amino acids. Trimming pared 4 bases from V and 5 bases from J, leaving 14 bases between. Germline CDR1 reads GTSNPN; CDR2 reads SVGIG (reference sequence). CDR3 sequence reads: CAWTHLGPTEAFF. DNA for the CDR3: TGTGCCTGGACTCATCTGGGGCCAACTGAAGCTTTCTTT.